This T cell receptor beta chain was found in a study of blood T cell repertoires in COVID-19. Study details: Whether acute or convalescent, the COVID-19 samples came from the United States, Italy and Spain.

Data came from immunoSEQ multiplex PCR; TCRdb stores just in-frame clones and leaves some out. The data contain 350,000 to 450,000 clones, about 89% of them singletons. Participants' reported clinical history set cohort assignment. A COVID-19 case had been met by exposed participants during the 2 weeks before study entry. This sequence originates from a woman in her thirties or forties who had been exposed to COVID-19. The specimen was PBMCs or T cells enriched from blood (not recorded which).

CDR3 coding DNA: TGTGCCAGCAGCCCGGGAAGCTCCTATAATTCACCCCTCCACTTT. This gives the protein CASSPGSSYNSPLHF. The genes are TRBV6-5 and TRBJ1-6; D remains unclear. V lost 6 bases and J lost 0, with 9 bases in between. The germline gives CDR1 MNHEY, CDR2 SVGAGI. This CDR3 is built from 15 residues.